This TCR beta chain is drawn from a study of human T cells and chemical hapten exposure. TCRdb re-called the RACE reads with MiXCR, one entry per CDR3 protein. The sample includes roughly 100,000 distinct CDR3 sequences, 30% to 35% seen only once; the top ten take roughly 3%. Time point defined: patch test 3, about 24 weeks after DPC sensitization. The treatment was: therapeutic diphenylcyclopropenone sensitization with weekly scalp DPC. The germline CDR1 and CDR2 sequences are MDHEN and SYDVKM. The length of the CDR3 is 13 residues. V was trimmed by 8 bases and J by 5 bases, leaving 16 bases between them. This clonotype has more than one count but fewer than ten.

Specimen: whole blood, collected in connection with sensitization to the hapten diphenylcyclopropenone (DPC). This TCR was sampled from a man between 40 and 49 years old with alopecia areata. Some clones in this sample may be carry-over from other donors' samples. The gene calls are TRBV28 and TRBJ2-7, with D perhaps TRBD2 (7 bases). For the CDR3, the DNA is TGTGCCAGCCTAGGCGGGGGCGAAAACGAGCAGTACTTC. Protein product: CASLGGGENEQYF.